These T cell receptor beta chains were read from a single sample in a study of blood T cell repertoires in COVID-19. Data came from immunoSEQ multiplex PCR; TCRdb stores just in-frame clones and leaves some out. This table holds around 66,000 clones, around three quarters found once. Sequencing was performed on peripheral blood. Receptors originate from a human donor in a cohort sampled during active COVID-19. The CDR3 runs from the conserved cysteine through the conserved F or W. Size is omitted from some rows. Given values are once, few, many or a class for expanded clones.

V gene | clone size | CDR3 protein
TRBV19 | few | CASSMGQGSYEQYF
TRBV5-5 | . | CASSEQEDTQYF
TRBV3-1/TRBV3-2 | . | CASSQGFPLGGASTDTQYF
TRBV15 | once | CATSRGSGANSYEQYF
TRBV6-5 | . | CASRAGAFYEQYF
TRBV4-1 | . | CASSLRDGETQYF
TRBV7-3 | once | CASTSGQGGDTQYF
TRBV6-5 | once | CASSYRFGQGIKTQYF
TRBV19 | few | CASSAGGGLGNQPQHF
TRBV7-8 | . | CASSLAPAGGQETQYF
TRBV3-1/TRBV3-2 | . | CASSLAGDSKNIQYF
TRBV10-3 | . | CAISGTGGTEAFF
TRBV6-6 | . | CASTPGGGTDTQYF
TRBV6-1 | . | CASSDRDRGITDTQYF
TRBV5-1 | . | CASSLDTGANTEAFF
TRBV6-4 | . | CASKIEDSTNTEAFF
TRBV6-5 | . | CASSFRGYYGYTF
TRBV7-2 | . | CASSRQGPGELFF
TRBV27 | . | CASSLYNLNTEAFF
TRBV11-3 | many | CASSLDLGGEAFF
TRBV9 | medium-sized | CASSEGVSYEQYF